The 21 T cell receptor beta chains in this list originate from one sample, sequenced in a study of shared clonotypes between healthy human individuals. Repertoires were generated with immunoSEQ multiplex PCR, while TCRdb's copy carries only in-frame clones and drops some. The table lists fewer than 600,000 clones, 79% of them singletons. Material: PBMCs. The receptors come from a woman aged 40 to 55 in good health. Some clones in this sample may be carry-over from other donors' samples.

This chain joins TRBV7-8 and TRBJ1-2; TRBD1 might be the D (6 bases). The CDR3 has 16 residues. CDR1 is SGHVS and CDR2 is FQNEAQ in the germline V gene. Trimming took off 0 bases at V and 6 bases at J, with 17 bases between the two ends. The chain's CDR3 is CASSLASGGARNGYTF. CDR3 nucleotides: TGTGCCAGCAGCTTAGCTTCGGGGGGCGCGAGAAATGGCTACACCTTC.

This clone was seen many times. V gene TRBV28 combines with J gene TRBJ2-5; D possibly matches TRBD1 or TRBD2 (5 bases each). The CDR3 covers 16 residues. Trimming cost V 1 base and J 0 bases, with 12 bases left between them. Germline CDR1 is MDHEN and CDR2 is SYDVKM. The CDR3 DNA reads as TGTGCCAGCAGTTTATTGGGGGACGGCAACCAAGAGACCCAGTACTTC. Translating it yields CASSLLGDGNQETQYF.

The rearrangement links TRBV2 to TRBJ2-2, with D tentatively TRBD1 or TRBD2 (5 bases each). Trimming left V 6 bases short and J 11 bases short, with 10 bases between. The CDR3 runs to 11 residues. Germline lookup yields CDR1 SNHLY and CDR2 FYNNEI. The CDR3 bases are TGTGCCAGCAGGACAGCGGTCGAGCTGTTTTTT. Translation: CASRTAVELFF. The full variable domain, in which reference TRBV2 and TRBJ2-2 provide the parts outside the CDR3, is EPEVTQTPSHQVTQMGQEVILRCVPISNHLYFYWYRQILGQKVEFLVSFYNNEISEKSEIFDDQFSVERPDGSNFTLKIRSTKLEDSAMYFCASRTAVELFFGEGSRLTVL.

The chain has TRBV2 and TRBJ2-3; 7 bases agree with TRBD1. The V and J ends lost 6 bases and 7 bases, in that order; junction bases with no gene match: 10. CDR1 and CDR2 (germline): SNHLY, FYNNEI. CDR3 length: 14 amino acids. The CDR3 DNA follows: TGTGCCAGCAGGACGGTAGGGGGCGTAAATACGCAGTATTTT. Encoded protein: CASRTVGGVNTQYF.

There are a few counts of this clone. The chain has TRBV5-5 and TRBJ2-5, with D possibly being TRBD1 (6 bases). Germline V lookup: CDR1 SGHKS, CDR2 YYEKEE (reference sequence). V was pared by 4 bases and J by 3 bases, with 10 bases between. CDR3 length: 13 residues. DNA of the CDR3: TGTGCCAGCAGCGTGCAGGGGAAAGAGACCCAGTACTTC. It translates to CASSVQGKETQYF. Full variable domain (remainder filled in from reference TRBV5-5 and TRBJ2-5): DAGVTQSPTHLIKTRGQQVTLRCSPISGHKSVSWYQQVLGQGPQFIFQYYEKEERGRGNFPDRFSARQFPNYSSELNVNALLLGDSALYLCASSVQGKETQYFGPGTRLLVL.

The J gene is TRBJ2-5, the V gene TRBV7-2; 10 bases fit TRBD2. The length of the CDR3 is 14 residues. The V gene's germline CDR1 is SGHTA and CDR2 FQGNSA. Unmatched junction bases numbered 6, after V lost 6 bases and J lost 5 bases. The CDR3 is CASRPGTSVETQYF. The CDR3, as DNA: TGTGCCAGCAGACCCGGGACTAGCGTGGAGACCCAGTACTTC. Looking up the rest from reference TRBV7-2 and TRBJ2-5 gives the full variable domain: GAGVSQSPSNKVTEKGKDVELRCDPISGHTALYWYRQSLGQGLEFLIYFQGNSAPDKSGLPSDRFSAERTGGSVSTLTIQRTQQEDSAVYLCASRPGTSVETQYFGPGTRLLVL.

The V gene is TRBV19, the J gene TRBJ2-6; no clear D gene. Germline assignment: CDR1 LNHDA and CDR2 SQIVND (reference sequence). The V gene lost 7 bases and the J gene lost 0 bases, with 7 bases spanning the gap. This CDR3 has 14 residues. The CDR3 region has the DNA TGTGCCAGTATGTCGCCCTCTGGGGCCAACGTCCTGACTTTC. As protein: CASMSPSGANVLTF.

This chain connects TRBV5-1 to TRBJ2-7; 9 positions agree with TRBD1. This CDR3 has 19 residues. V lost 0 bases and J lost 5; bases outside the gene matches: 18. Germline V CDR1 and CDR2: SGHRS, YFSETQ. The CDR3 DNA reads TGCGCCAGCAGCTTGGGAAGGGACAGGGTGAAGCCAGGTTCCCACGAGCAGTACTTC. Its translation: CASSLGRDRVKPGSHEQYF. Full variable domain (outside the CDR3, taken from reference TRBV5-1 and TRBJ2-7): KAGVTQTPRYLIKTRGQQVTLSCSPISGHRSVSWYQQTPGQGLQFLFEYFSETQRNKGNFPGRFSGRQFSNSRSEMNVSTLELGDSALYLCASSLGRDRVKPGSHEQYFGPGTRLTVT.

This clone has a handful of counts. The J gene is TRBJ2-3, the V gene TRBV5-1; D call uncertain. The V end lost 0 bases, the J end lost 0 bases, and 20 bases lay between the germline ends. The germline V gene encodes CDR1 SGHRS and CDR2 YFSETQ. This CDR3 comprises 19 residues. CDR3 sequence: CASSLAGGGRITSTDTQYF. The CDR3 DNA reads TGCGCCAGCAGCTTGGCCGGCGGCGGAAGAATAACAAGCACAGATACGCAGTATTTT.

The chain links TRBV11-2 to TRBJ2-6, with 8 bases identical to TRBD1. The ends lost 5 bases at V and 0 bases at J; junction bases unmatched: 12. CDR3 size: 19 residues. CDR1 SGHAT and CDR2 FQNNGV come from the germline V gene. CDR3 loop: CASSQTGQGRNSGANVLTF. DNA for the CDR3: TGTGCCAGCAGCCAAACCGGACAGGGAAGAAACTCTGGGGCCAACGTCCTGACTTTC. The whole variable domain, filled in from reference TRBV11-2 and TRBJ2-6, reads EAGVAQSPRYKIIEKRQSVAFWCNPISGHATLYWYQQILGQGPKLLIQFQNNGVVDDSQLPKDRFSAERLKGVDSTLKIQPAKLEDSAVYLCASSQTGQGRNSGANVLTFGAGSRLTVL.

The V and J genes are TRBV5-1 and TRBJ1-2; D is uncertain. The CDR3 runs to 15 residues. The V and J ends lost 0 bases and 4 bases respectively, with 13 bases between them. Germline assignment: CDR1 SGHRS and CDR2 YFSETQ. The CDR3 reads CASSLGTAALYGYTF. In DNA form, the CDR3 reads TGCGCCAGCAGCTTGGGAACAGCAGCGCTCTATGGCTACACCTTC.

Only one count was recorded for this clone. The chain couples TRBV5-1 to TRBJ2-3; TRBD1 might be the D (6 bases). The length of the CDR3 is 15 residues. Germline lookup yields CDR1 SGHRS and CDR2 YFSETQ. V was cut by 5 bases and J by 2 bases, with 15 bases left in between. Written as DNA, the CDR3 is TGCGCCAGCAGTCGAACAGGGCGATCCACAGATACGCAGTATTTT. Its translation: CASSRTGRSTDTQYF.

The V call is TRBV6-1, the J call TRBJ2-2, with 8 bases matching TRBD1. The CDR3 is 15 amino acids. Looked up from germline, CDR1 is MNHNS and CDR2 is SASEGT. With 8 bases clipped from V and 0 bases from J, the junction kept 5 bases outside the gene matches. As DNA, the CDR3 is TGTGCCAGCGGACAGGGACGGACGAACACCGGGGAGCTGTTTTTT. Translating it yields CASGQGRTNTGELFF.

This clone appeared a single time. The V gene is TRBV27, the J gene TRBJ1-4, with 10 bases lining up with TRBD1. The CDR3 length is 15 residues. V lost 6 bases and J lost 4; bases outside the gene matches: 5. The V gene's germline CDR1 is MNHEY and CDR2 SMNVEV (reference sequence). CDR3 in amino acids: CASRQTGGFNEKLFF. The DNA of the CDR3 is TGTGCCAGCAGACAGACAGGGGGCTTTAATGAAAAACTGTTTTTT.

Remarks on this clone: This CDR3 is also generated by other DNA sequences in the sample. The V call is TRBV5-1, the J call TRBJ2-2; 8 bases line up with TRBD1. With V trimmed by 7 bases and J by 2 bases, 4 bases remained unmatched. Germline CDR1 and CDR2: SGHRS and YFSETQ. The CDR3 is made up of 14 amino acids. In DNA, the CDR3 is TGCGCCAGCTCCGGGACAGGCAACACCGGGGAGCTGTTTTTT. Encoded protein: CASSGTGNTGELFF.

Points on this clone: This likely stems from a read error, as it lies one base from a far larger clone. The chain joins TRBV7-9 to TRBJ1-3, with D perhaps TRBD1 (6 bases). Germline V CDR1 and CDR2: SEHNR, FQNEAQ (reference sequence). The length of the CDR3 is 15 residues. The CDR3, as DNA: TGTGCCAGCAGCCAACGAACAGGGTCAGGAAACGCCATATATTTT. Its translation is CASSQRTGSGNAIYF.

The genes are TRBV4-2 and TRBJ1-6; 11 nucleotides match TRBD1. The J segment lost 6 bases and the V segment lost 1 base, leaving 8 bases of the junction unmatched. The CDR3 contains 18 residues. The germline V gene has CDR1 LGHNA and CDR2 YNFKEQ. For the CDR3, the DNA is TGTGCCAGCAGCCAAGCCTTGCGGGACAGGGGGGGTAATTCACCCCTCCACTTT. It specifies CASSQALRDRGGNSPLHF.

This clone was detected once. CDR3 residues: CASSQDWGSIINEQFF. In DNA, the CDR3 is TGTGCCAGCAGCCAAGATTGGGGTTCTATAATCAATGAGCAGTTCTTC. The V call is TRBV4-2, the J call TRBJ2-1; D is uncertain. CDR1 and CDR2 (germline): LGHNA, YNFKEQ. Trimming shortened V by 0 bases and J by 6 bases, and 15 bases separated the two germline ends. The CDR3 is 16 residues long.

Points on this clone: A read error may explain this, as a much larger clone is one base away. The chain is built from TRBV7-9 and TRBJ1-1; TRBD1 agrees at 7 bases. The V gene end was trimmed by 1 base and the J gene end by 1 base; junction bases not matched to a gene: 3. This CDR3 comprises 15 residues. Germline assignment: CDR1 SEHNR and CDR2 FQNEAQ (reference sequence). CDR3 residues: CASSLGDRRNTEAFF. In DNA form, the CDR3 reads TGTGCCAGCAGCTTAGGGGACAGAAGGAACACTGAAGCTTTCTTT.

The genes are TRBV28 and TRBJ2-2; 8 bases line up with TRBD1. Trimming took 3 bases from V and 6 from J; bases not matched to a gene: 12. CDR3 length: 17 amino acids. CDR1 is MDHEN and CDR2 is SYDVKM in the germline V gene. Here the CDR3 reads CASSLVSPTGAAGELFF. The DNA of the CDR3 is TGTGCCAGCAGTTTGGTGTCCCCGACAGGGGCCGCCGGGGAGCTGTTTTTT.

The chain couples TRBV19 to TRBJ1-1, with TRBD1 identical over 7 bases. There are 14 residues in the CDR3. The germline V gene encodes CDR1 LNHDA and CDR2 SQIVND (reference sequence). After removal of 7 bases from V and 4 bases from J, the junction contained 9 bases not matched to a gene. The CDR3, as DNA: TGTGCCAGTAAAAACCTCGACAGGGCCACTGAAGCTTTCTTT. Amino acid sequence: CASKNLDRATEAFF.